Below are 15 T cell receptor beta chains sequenced from a single sample in a study of T cell repertoires in cytomegalovirus infection (dated by TCRdb to between 2017 and 2020). Data came from an Illumina HiSeq 1500. TCRdb cleaned the public reads at Q25 with fastp, built clones with MiXCR and kept in-frame beta chains. CDR3 protein duplicates are merged, each entry listing the most common genes and DNA. The sample has some 390,000 distinct CDR3 sequences on record, 15% to 20% of them singletons. Of the sample, 7.5% to 9% is held by the ten largest clones. The source material was PBMCs. These receptors all stem from a human donor in good health (CMV status not recorded). Some clones in this sample may be carry-over from other donors' samples.

This clonotype showed up many times. CDR3 sequence (DNA): TGTGCCAGCAGCTTAGCTGCCGGGCGAGAGACCCAGTACTTC. Amino acids: CASSLAAGRETQYF. The chain links TRBV7-6 to TRBJ2-5; D is ambiguous. The CDR3 runs 14 residues. The germline V gene encodes CDR1 SGHVS and CDR2 FNYEAQ. Trimming shortened V by 0 bases and J by 4 bases, and 9 bases separated the two germline ends.

This clonotype showed up just once. The V and J genes are TRBV5-4 and TRBJ2-7; maybe TRBD2 (6 bases). V lost 3 bases and J lost 2, with 12 bases in between. This CDR3 contains 14 residues. CDR1 and CDR2 from the germline V gene are SGHNT and YYREEE (reference sequence). CDR3 sequence reads: CASSYGGPTYEQYF. CDR3 coding DNA: TGTGCCAGCAGCTACGGGGGACCAACCTACGAGCAGTACTTC.

This clonotype was seen ten or more times. V and J are TRBV4-3 and TRBJ2-2; 11 bases match TRBD2. This CDR3 contains 17 residues. V dropped 3 bases and J dropped 4; count of bases not matched to a gene: 7. Germline V gene lookup returns CDR1 LGHNA and CDR2 YSLEER. Here the CDR3 reads CASSQAGLAAFTGELFF. CDR3 nucleotide sequence: TGCGCCAGCAGCCAGGCGGGACTAGCGGCGTTCACCGGGGAGCTGTTTTTT.

This clonotype was found a few times. V usage is TRBV5-6 and J usage is TRBJ2-7, with TRBD1 matching over 7 bases. The CDR3 covers 17 residues. V lost 0 bases to trimming and J lost 1 base; unmatched junction nucleotides: 10. Germline-derived CDR1 and CDR2 are SGHDT and YYEEEE. The CDR3 here is CASSLGGGRYASYEQYF. In DNA, the CDR3 is TGTGCCAGCAGCTTGGGAGGGGGCCGGTATGCGTCCTACGAGCAGTACTTC. Complete variable domain (other parts from reference TRBV5-6 and TRBJ2-7): DAGVTQSPTHLIKTRGQQVTLRCSPKSGHDTVSWYQQALGQGPQFIFQYYEEEERQRGNFPDRFSGHQFPNYSSELNVNALLLGDSALYLCASSLGGGRYASYEQYFGPGTRLTVT.

This chain links TRBV4-1 with TRBJ2-3, with D perhaps TRBD1 (5 bases). This CDR3 contains 15 residues. Germline CDR1 and CDR2: MGHRA and YSYEKL. V was cut by 0 bases and J by 7 bases, with 14 bases left in between. This CDR3 reads CASSQDRRGLYTQYF. CDR3 DNA sequence: TGCGCCAGCAGCCAAGATAGAAGGGGCTTGTATACGCAGTATTTT.

This sequence joins TRBV2 and TRBJ2-1, with unresolved D. This CDR3 has 11 amino acids. Trimming left V 7 bases short and J 12 bases short, with 13 bases between. CDR1 and CDR2 from the germline V gene are SNHLY and FYNNEI. CDR3 sequence reads: CASTLDGPQFF. In DNA, the CDR3 is TGTGCCAGCACCCTCGATGGGCCGCAGTTCTTC.

This clonotype was counted many times. CDR3 loop: CASRPGGRETQYF. CDR3 nucleotide sequence: TGTGCCAGCAGACCAGGGGGGCGAGAGACCCAGTACTTC. This rearrangement joins TRBV7-6 to TRBJ2-5; possibly TRBD1 for D (7 bases). V was clipped by 6 bases and J by 4 bases, with 12 bases between them. The CDR3 length is 13 residues. Germline values: CDR1 SGHVS, CDR2 FNYEAQ.

J is TRBJ2-4 and V is TRBV15, with D possibly matching TRBD2 (5 bases). This CDR3 has 17 residues. V lost 2 bases to trimming and J lost 4 bases, with 18 bases between them. The germline V gene encodes CDR1 LNHNV and CDR2 YYDKDF (reference sequence). This chain's CDR3 is CATSRTTEGEQKNIQYF. Written as DNA, the CDR3 is TGTGCCACCAGCAGAACCACAGAGGGCGAACAGAAAAACATTCAGTACTTC.

This clonotype appeared a few times. V and J are TRBV5-6 and TRBJ2-1; D is unclear. Trimming stripped 4 bases from V and 6 bases from J, with 11 bases between. Germline-derived CDR1 and CDR2 are SGHDT and YYEEEE. CDR3 size: 13 residues. Here the CDR3 DNA reads TGTGCCAGCAGCCAAAATCCAGTCAATGAGCAGTTCTTC. Protein sequence: CASSQNPVNEQFF.

This clonotype has a count of ten or more. The J gene is TRBJ1-3, the V gene TRBV7-9, with D possibly TRBD1 on 5 matching bases. This CDR3 contains 17 residues. Germline values: CDR1 SEHNR, CDR2 FQNEAQ (reference sequence). The V end lost 4 bases, the J end lost 2 bases, and 18 bases lay between the germline ends. This chain's CDR3 is CASSSTRGGRTGNTIYF. DNA for the CDR3: TGTGCCAGCAGCTCCACTAGGGGTGGGCGGACTGGAAACACCATATATTTT.

The rearrangement joins TRBV20-1 to TRBJ1-1, with D perhaps TRBD1 (5 bases). Per germline, CDR1 DFQATT and CDR2 SNEGSKA (reference sequence). The CDR3 contains 15 residues. Trimming pared 6 bases from V and 1 base from J, leaving 18 bases between. The CDR3 is CSAKSRRGANTEAFF. The DNA for the CDR3 is TGCAGTGCCAAATCCCGGCGGGGCGCGAACACTGAAGCTTTCTTT.

This clonotype was recorded at least ten times. The chain couples TRBV7-6 to TRBJ2-5; D may match TRBD1 or TRBD2 (7 bases each). CDR3 length: 14 amino acids. Germline CDR1 reads SGHVS; CDR2 reads FNYEAQ. V lost 4 bases and J lost 4, with 13 bases in between. This CDR3 reads CASSSTGRGETQYF. The CDR3 nucleotides are TGTGCCAGCAGCTCGACAGGGAGGGGAGAGACCCAGTACTTC.

CDR3 amino acids: CASSLVAITGELFF. CDR3 sequence (DNA): TGTGCCAGCAGCTTAGTGGCCATCACCGGGGAGCTGTTTTTT. The rearrangement links TRBV7-9 to TRBJ2-2, with D unclear. CDR1 and CDR2 from the germline V gene are SEHNR and FQNEAQ (reference sequence). This CDR3 is 14 amino acids long. V gave up 1 base and J gave up 4 bases, with 7 bases separating them.

A few counts support this clonotype. The rearrangement links TRBV11-2 to TRBJ2-1; 11 bases match TRBD2. The CDR3 is made up of 15 amino acids. Germline V lookup: CDR1 SGHAT, CDR2 FQNNGV. The V and J ends lost 3 bases and 8 bases, in that order; junction bases with no gene match: 6. The CDR3, as DNA: TGTGCCAGCAGCTTGGCTAGCGGGAGGATGCATGAGCAGTTCTTC. The encoded protein is CASSLASGRMHEQFF.

This chain links TRBV19 with TRBJ1-6, with 7 bases that match TRBD1. This CDR3 region has 13 residues. Germline CDR1 reads LNHDA; CDR2 reads SQIVND (reference sequence). V shed 8 bases, J shed 7 bases, and the junction held 5 bases outside the gene matches. The chain's CDR3 is CASRGTVNSPLHF. As DNA, the CDR3 is TGTGCCAGTCGCGGGACAGTGAATTCACCCCTCCACTTT.